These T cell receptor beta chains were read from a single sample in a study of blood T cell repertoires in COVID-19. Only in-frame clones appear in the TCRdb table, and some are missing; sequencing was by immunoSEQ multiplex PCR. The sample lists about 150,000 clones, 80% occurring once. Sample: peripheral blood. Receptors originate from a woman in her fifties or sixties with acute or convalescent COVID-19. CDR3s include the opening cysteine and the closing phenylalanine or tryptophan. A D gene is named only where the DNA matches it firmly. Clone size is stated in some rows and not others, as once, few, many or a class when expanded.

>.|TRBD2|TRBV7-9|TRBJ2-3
TGTGCCAGCAGCCATCTAGCGGGGGGGCCCGCAGATACGCAGTATTTT
CASSHLAGGPADTQYF
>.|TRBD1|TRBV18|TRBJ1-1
TGTGCCAGCTCACCCCGTGGGACAGGGGATGCTTTCTTT
CASSPRGTGDAFF
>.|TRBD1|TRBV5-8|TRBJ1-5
TGTGCCAGCAGCGGGACAGGGGGACAGCCCCAGCATTTT
CASSGTGGQPQHF
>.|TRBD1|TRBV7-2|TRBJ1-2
TGTGCCAGCAGCTTAGGGACAGGGGGTCTTAACTATGGCTACACCTTC
CASSLGTGGLNYGYTF
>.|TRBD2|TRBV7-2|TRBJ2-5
TGTGCCAGCAGCTTATCAGGGATAGCGGGGAAGACTGAGCAAGAGACCCAGTACTTC
CASSLSGIAGKTEQETQYF
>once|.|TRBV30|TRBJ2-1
TGTGCCTGGAGTGTTAATGTAAACTCCTACAATGAGCAGTTCTTC
CAWSVNVNSYNEQFF
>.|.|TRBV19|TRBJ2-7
TGTGCCAGTAGTATCCGGACTGGCGACTACGAGCAGTACTTC
CASSIRTGDYEQYF
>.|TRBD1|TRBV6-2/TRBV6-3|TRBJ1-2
TGTGCCAGCAGTTCTCGCCCGGGACAGGGGGCATTTGGCTACACCTTC
CASSSRPGQGAFGYTF
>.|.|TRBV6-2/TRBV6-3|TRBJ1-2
TGTGCCAGCAGTCAACAGGGTAATAATGGCTACACCTTC
CASSQQGNNGYTF
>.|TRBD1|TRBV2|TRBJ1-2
TGTGCCAGCAGGGTACTGACAGGGGTAGGCTACACCTTC
CASRVLTGVGYTF
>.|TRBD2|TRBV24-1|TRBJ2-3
TGTGCCACCGCAGCGGGGGGGTTAGATACGCAGTATTTT
CATAAGGLDTQYF
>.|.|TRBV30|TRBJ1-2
TGTGCCTGGAGTCCAGGGACGGGGGGGCTATTCGGCTACACCTTC
CAWSPGTGGLFGYTF
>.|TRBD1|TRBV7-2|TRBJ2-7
TGTGCCAGCAGCTTACAGGGGGCCTACGAGCAGTACTTC
CASSLQGAYEQYF
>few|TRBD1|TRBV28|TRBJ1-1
TGTGCCAGCACCGAGACAGGGGGGAGCACTGAAGCTTTCTTT
CASTETGGSTEAFF
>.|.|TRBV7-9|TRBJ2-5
TGTGCCAGCAGCTTAGTAGTGGGGGGGACCCAGTACTTC
CASSLVVGGTQYF
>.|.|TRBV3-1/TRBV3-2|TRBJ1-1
TGTGCCAGCAGTCTCAGTGAGGGGCAGGGAGGTTTGTCTGAAGCTTTCTTT
CASSLSEGQGGLSEAFF
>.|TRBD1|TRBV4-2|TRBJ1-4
TGTGCCAGCAGCAACGGGGCAGGGGGCGCAGAGGAAAAACTGTTTTTT
CASSNGAGGAEEKLFF
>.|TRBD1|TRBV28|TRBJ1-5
TGTGCCAGCAGTTTAACGGACAGGCTCAATCAGCCCCAGCATTTT
CASSLTDRLNQPQHF
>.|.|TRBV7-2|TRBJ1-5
TGTGCCAGCAGCTTAGTAGGGGGTTCAAATCAGCCCCAGCATTTT
CASSLVGGSNQPQHF
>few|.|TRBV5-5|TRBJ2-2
TGTGCCAGCAGCTTGGGGGGACACTTCACCGGGGAGCTGTTTTTT
CASSLGGHFTGELFF
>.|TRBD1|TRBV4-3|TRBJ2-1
TGCGCCAGCAGCCCTCAGACAGGGGGCAAGGATGAGCAGTTCTTC
CASSPQTGGKDEQFF
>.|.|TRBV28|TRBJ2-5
TGTGCCAGCAGTTCCCTAGGGGGGGCCCAAGAGACCCAGTACTTC
CASSSLGGAQETQYF
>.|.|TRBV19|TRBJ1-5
TGTGCCAGTAGTATAGCCCCCTATAGCAATCAGCCCCAGCATTTT
CASSIAPYSNQPQHF
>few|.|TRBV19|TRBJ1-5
TGTGCCAGTAGTTTTTCAGGACTCAATCAGCCCCAGCATTTT
CASSFSGLNQPQHF
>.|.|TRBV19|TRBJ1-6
TGTGCCAGTAGTATCAACCGCAAACTCCGGGATCGAATATCCAATTCACCCCTCCACTTT
CASSINRKLRDRISNSPLHF
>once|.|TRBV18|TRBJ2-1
TGTGCCAGTCGCGCGATCATCTACAATGAGCAGTTCTTC
CASRAIIYNEQFF
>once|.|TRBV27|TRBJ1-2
TGTGCCAGCAGTAAGGATTGGAGTGGCTATGGCTACACCTTC
CASSKDWSGYGYTF
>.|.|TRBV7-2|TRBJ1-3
TGTGCCAGCAGCTTAGCCGGGGTGGGAAACACCATATATTTT
CASSLAGVGNTIYF
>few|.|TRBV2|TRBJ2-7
TGTGCCAGCACCCCCGGACTATACGAGCAGTACTTC
CASTPGLYEQYF
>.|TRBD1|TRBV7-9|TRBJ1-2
TGTGCCAGCAGCTCAACGGACAGGGCAAACTATGGCTACACCTTC
CASSSTDRANYGYTF
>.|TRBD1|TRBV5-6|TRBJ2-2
TGTGCCAGCAGCTTAGGACAGGGGGTGGCCGGGGAGCTGTTTTTT
CASSLGQGVAGELFF